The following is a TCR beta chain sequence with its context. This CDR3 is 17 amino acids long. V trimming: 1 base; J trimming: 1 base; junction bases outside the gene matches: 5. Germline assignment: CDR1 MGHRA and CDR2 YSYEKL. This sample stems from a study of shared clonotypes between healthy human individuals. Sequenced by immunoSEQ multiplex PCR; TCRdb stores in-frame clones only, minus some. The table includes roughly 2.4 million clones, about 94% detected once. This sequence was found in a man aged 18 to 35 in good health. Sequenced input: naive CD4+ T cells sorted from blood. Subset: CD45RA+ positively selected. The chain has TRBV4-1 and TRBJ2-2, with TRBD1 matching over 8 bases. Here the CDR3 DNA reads TGCGCCAGCAGCCAAGGAGCCGGACAGGGGAACACCGGGGAGCTGTTTTTT. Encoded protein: CASSQGAGQGNTGELFF.